This is a list of T cell receptor beta chains from one sample in a study of cytomegalovirus exposure and HLA in healthy donors. The data were produced by immunoSEQ multiplex PCR, yet TCRdb's version contains in-frame clones alone and is incomplete. The sample lists approximately 160,000 clones; about 80% were seen once. Sequenced: PBMCs. The receptors stem from a young man in good health and CMV-seropositive. CDR3s include the opening cysteine and the closing phenylalanine or tryptophan. D genes are given only for firm matches. Size tells how often a clone was seen (once, few, many) or the class of an expanded clone, and some rows leave it out.

>NA|TRBV7-8|TRBD2|TRBJ2-3
TGTGCCAGCAGCTTTAAAGGACTAGCGGGAGAAGACGGAGATACGCAGTATTTT
CASSFKGLAGEDGDTQYF
>NA|TRBV28|TRBD1|TRBJ1-2
TGTGCCAGCAGTCCAGGGACAGGGGTGCGGGTAGGCTACACCTTC
CASSPGTGVRVGYTF
>NA|TRBV2|NA|TRBJ1-5
TGTGCCAGCAGTGACCTTACTATCGACCACCGTCGACTCTCTAATCAGCCCCAGCATTTT
CASSDLTIDHRRLSNQPQHF
>once|TRBV5-1|TRBD1|TRBJ1-4
TGCGCCAGCAGCGGGGGACAGGCGGGAAATGAAAAACTGTTTTTT
CASSGGQAGNEKLFF
>NA|TRBV5-6|TRBD2|TRBJ2-5
TGTGCCAGCAGCTTCGGGACTAGGCAAGAGACCCAGTACTTC
CASSFGTRQETQYF
>few|TRBV27|NA|TRBJ1-2
TGTGCCAGCAGCAGGGACTACACCTCAACAGGAGGCTACACCTTC
CASSRDYTSTGGYTF
>NA|TRBV6-5|NA|TRBJ1-1
TGTGCCAGCAGTTACTTAGCGGACACTGAAGCTTTCTTT
CASSYLADTEAFF
>NA|TRBV7-2|NA|TRBJ1-5
TGTGCCAGCAGCCCTGTCGGGGGCAATCAGCCCCAGCATTTT
CASSPVGGNQPQHF
>once|TRBV9|NA|TRBJ1-2
TGTGCCAGCAGCTCCCTCTCTTCAGGGAACTATGGCTACACCTTC
CASSSLSSGNYGYTF
>NA|TRBV5-1|TRBD1|TRBJ1-2
TGCGCCAGCAGCTTGGGACAGGGTGATGGCTACACCTTC
CASSLGQGDGYTF
>NA|TRBV4-2|TRBD2|TRBJ2-5
TGTGCCAGCAGCCATCCACCTGGGACTAGCGGGAGTGGGCAAGAGACCCAGTACTTC
CASSHPPGTSGSGQETQYF
>NA|TRBV7-8|TRBD1|TRBJ1-1
TGTGCCAGCAGCTTACAGGGGGAAAGCACTGAAGCTTTCTTT
CASSLQGESTEAFF
>once|TRBV7-6|NA|TRBJ1-5
TGTGCCAGCAGCTTATACGCGGGCGATAGCAATCAGCCCCAGCATTTT
CASSLYAGDSNQPQHF
>NA|TRBV6-6|TRBD1|TRBJ2-7
TGTGCCAGCAGTTCTAAAGTACAGGGGGCGCAGGTCGAGCAGTACTTC
CASSSKVQGAQVEQYF
>NA|TRBV11-1|NA|TRBJ2-7
TGTGCCAGCAGCTTCTTTAGTGGGAGCCCCTACGAGCAGTACTTC
CASSFFSGSPYEQYF
>NA|TRBV28|TRBD2|TRBJ2-3
TGTGCCAGCAGTTTACCTAGCGGGAGTACAGATACGCAGTATTTT
CASSLPSGSTDTQYF
>NA|TRBV5-4|NA|TRBJ1-2
TGTGCCAGCAGCTTGGTAGCGGGAACTAACTATGGCTACACCTTC
CASSLVAGTNYGYTF
>few|TRBV5-4|NA|TRBJ2-1
TGTGCCAGCAGCTGGGTAGTGGGGGGAAACAATGAGCAGTTCTTC
CASSWVVGGNNEQFF
>once|TRBV10-3|NA|TRBJ1-2
TGTGCCATCAGTGAGACGCTAGCGGGAGGCTACACCTTC
CAISETLAGGYTF
>NA|TRBV7-9|TRBD2|TRBJ2-1
TGTGCCAGCAGCTCAACTAGCGGGAGTTACTACAATGAGCAGTTCTTC
CASSSTSGSYYNEQFF
>NA|TRBV30|TRBD1|TRBJ2-7
TGTGCCTGGGGGGACGGGACAGCCTGGCCCGAGCAGTACTTC
CAWGDGTAWPEQYF
>NA|TRBV2|NA|TRBJ2-3
TGTGCCAGCAGTGAAGGGGGGACTAGCACAGATACGCAGTATTTT
CASSEGGTSTDTQYF
>NA|TRBV27|NA|TRBJ2-7
TGTGCCAGCAGTTTATGGGGGCCCTACGAGCAGTACTTC
CASSLWGPYEQYF
>NA|TRBV7-8|TRBD2|TRBJ2-3
TGTGCCAGCAGCCCCGCCGGAGCGGGAGTCACAGATACGCAGTATTTT
CASSPAGAGVTDTQYF
>NA|TRBV5-1|NA|TRBJ1-2
TGCGCCAGCAGCTTGCCCTCGACAGCACCTAACTATGGCTACACCTTC
CASSLPSTAPNYGYTF
>NA|TRBV28|TRBD1|TRBJ1-2
TGTGCCAGCAGCTCGAGGCGGGACAGGGATCGCTACACCTTC
CASSSRRDRDRYTF
>NA|TRBV7-9|NA|TRBJ1-1
TGTGCCAGCAGCTTAAATGAAGGAAGGCGGACTGAAGCTTTCTTT
CASSLNEGRRTEAFF
>NA|TRBV28|TRBD1|TRBJ1-4
TGTGCCAGCAGTTTATCCCTGACAGGGAAGGGCGAAAAACTGTTTTTT
CASSLSLTGKGEKLFF
>once|TRBV19|TRBD1|TRBJ2-4
TGTGCCAGTAGTATAGAGTTCAGGGGGCCTGGAACCAAAAACATTCAGTACTTC
CASSIEFRGPGTKNIQYF
>NA|TRBV2|NA|TRBJ2-3
TGTGCCAGCAGTGAAGCGCTTCATCTCCGAGGCACAGATACGCAGTATTTT
CASSEALHLRGTDTQYF
>NA|TRBV6-1|NA|TRBJ1-5
TGTGCCAGCAGTGCAAATAGCAATCAGCCCCAGCATTTT
CASSANSNQPQHF
>NA|TRBV4-1|TRBD1|TRBJ1-5
TGCGCCAGCAGCCACGGACAGGGCAATCAGCCCCAGCATTTT
CASSHGQGNQPQHF
>NA|TRBV28|TRBD1|TRBJ1-1
TGTGCCAGCAGTTCAGGGGGTAACACTGAAGCTTTCTTT
CASSSGGNTEAFF
>NA|TRBV6-1|TRBD1|TRBJ2-7
TGTGCCAGCAGTGAAAATTATCGACAGGGGACCCACGAGCAGTACTTC
CASSENYRQGTHEQYF
>few|TRBV9|NA|TRBJ2-1
TGTGCCAGCAGAGAAGGGGGATTGGGCAATGAGCAGTTCTTC
CASREGGLGNEQFF
>NA|TRBV18|TRBD1|TRBJ1-2
TGTGCCAGCTCACTGTGGACAGGGAAGGTTGACTATGGCTACACCTTC
CASSLWTGKVDYGYTF
>NA|TRBV6-1|NA|TRBJ2-3
TGTGCCAGCAGTGTAGGGAGGTGGGGGGTGGGTCCAGATACGCAGTATTTT
CASSVGRWGVGPDTQYF
>NA|TRBV6-6|TRBD1|TRBJ1-5
TGTGCCAGCAGACCCGACAGGGGAGGCAATCAGCCCCAGCATTTT
CASRPDRGGNQPQHF
>NA|TRBV6-1|NA|TRBJ1-2
TGTGCCAGCAGAACAGGGAACTATGGCTACACCTTC
CASRTGNYGYTF
>NA|TRBV4-1|NA|TRBJ2-7
TGCGCCAGCAGCCAAGTGAAAACGGACTTCTACGAGCAGTACTTC
CASSQVKTDFYEQYF
>NA|TRBV4-1|NA|TRBJ1-2
TGCGCCAGCAGCCAAGATCATCCGGTTAGATATGGCTACACCTTC
CASSQDHPVRYGYTF
>NA|TRBV28|NA|TRBJ1-4
TGTGCCAGCGCTACCTTAATCGGGAAACTGTTTTTT
CASATLIGKLFF
>NA|TRBV30|TRBD2|TRBJ2-1
TGTGCCCGCGAGACTAGCGGGACCTACAATGAGCAGTTCTTC
CARETSGTYNEQFF
>few|TRBV27|NA|TRBJ1-1
TGTGCCAGCAGTTTATATCTTACGGAAGACAGACTGAACACTGAAGCTTTCTTT
CASSLYLTEDRLNTEAFF
>NA|TRBV10-1|TRBD1|TRBJ1-2
TGCGCCAGCAGTTTAGGGGGCGGCTATGGCTACACCTTC
CASSLGGGYGYTF
>NA|TRBV18|NA|TRBJ2-7
TGTGCCAGCTCACCAATGGGGGCTACCTACGAGCAGTACTTC
CASSPMGATYEQYF
>NA|TRBV6-5|TRBD2|TRBJ2-3
TGTGCCAGCAGTTTGACTAGCGGGAGGGGGGGGGATACGCAGTATTTT
CASSLTSGRGGDTQYF
>NA|TRBV25-1|NA|TRBJ2-5
TGTGCCAGCAGTGAAACCAGCGGCCTACTCCAAGAGACCCAGTACTTC
CASSETSGLLQETQYF
>NA|TRBV7-2|TRBD1|TRBJ2-7
TGTGCCTCTTCCGGGACAGGCTACGAGCAGTACTTC
CASSGTGYEQYF
>NA|TRBV21-1|NA|TRBJ1-5
TGTGCTGAGGCGGGAAATCAGCCCCAGCATTTT
CAEAGNQPQHF
>few|TRBV4-3|TRBD1|TRBJ1-1
TGCGCCAGCAGCCAGGGACAGACTTTGAACACTGAAGCTTTCTTT
CASSQGQTLNTEAFF
>NA|TRBV6-5|NA|TRBJ1-4
TGTGCCAGCAGTTACTCAGCGGGGGAAAAACTGTTTTTT
CASSYSAGEKLFF
>NA|TRBV29-1|TRBD1|TRBJ2-5
TGCAGCGGACGGACAGGCCAAGAGACCCAGTACTTC
CSGRTGQETQYF
>NA|TRBV27|TRBD1|TRBJ1-5
TGTGCCAGCGGACACAGGGGGGACAATCAGCCCCAGCATTTT
CASGHRGDNQPQHF
>NA|TRBV7-9|TRBD1|TRBJ2-5
TGTGCCAGCAGCCCTCGGGACAGCGAAGAGACCCAGTACTTC
CASSPRDSEETQYF
>NA|TRBV7-2|NA|TRBJ2-3
TGTGCCAGCAGGGGGGGGCCTTGGACAGATACGCAGTATTTT
CASRGGPWTDTQYF
>NA|TRBV6-1|NA|TRBJ2-1
TGTGCCAGCGATAGTGGGGGGGGCCTCAATGAGCAGTTCTTC
CASDSGGGLNEQFF
>NA|TRBV30|NA|TRBJ1-1
TGTGCCTGGACCACAGAGCACAGGGAGGCTTTCTTT
CAWTTEHREAFF
>NA|TRBV29-1|NA|TRBJ1-2
TGCAGCGCCCTACAGGGAAACTATGGCTACACCTTC
CSALQGNYGYTF